This T cell receptor (beta chain) came from a study of glioma-infiltrating T cells. Study-wide findings and caveats: Only very few CDR3 sequences appeared in both tissue and blood. Tissue-blood divergence was below expectation in non-neoplastic patients, above in gliomas.

This clonotype was detected many times. What it binds is unknown. TCR alpha and beta CDR3 regions were amplified from RNA using iRepertoire nested multiplex PCR. One-step reverse transcription and amplification started from approximately 100-400 ng of tissue mRNA or PBMC total RNA. TCRdb independently ran MiXCR on the multiplex PCR reads; one entry per CDR3 protein. Of about 99,000 distinct CDR3 sequences detected, around 28% appear once; the ten largest clones hold 40% to 55%. V lost 7 bases and J 8 bases, leaving 15 bases between the germline ends. Germline loops: CDR1 SNHLY, CDR2 FYNNEI. The CDR3 loop spans 13 amino acids.

Input material: glioma tissue, nonneoplastic brain tissue, or PBMCs (not recorded which). V gene TRBV2 combines with J gene TRBJ2-1; D gene unclear. The TCR originated in a human donor with low-grade glioma or glioblastoma, undergoing nonglioma brain surgery, or in good health (not recorded which). CDR3 residues: CASIRIVRHEQFF. Here the CDR3 DNA reads TGTGCCAGCATCAGGATAGTCCGCCATGAGCAGTTCTTC.